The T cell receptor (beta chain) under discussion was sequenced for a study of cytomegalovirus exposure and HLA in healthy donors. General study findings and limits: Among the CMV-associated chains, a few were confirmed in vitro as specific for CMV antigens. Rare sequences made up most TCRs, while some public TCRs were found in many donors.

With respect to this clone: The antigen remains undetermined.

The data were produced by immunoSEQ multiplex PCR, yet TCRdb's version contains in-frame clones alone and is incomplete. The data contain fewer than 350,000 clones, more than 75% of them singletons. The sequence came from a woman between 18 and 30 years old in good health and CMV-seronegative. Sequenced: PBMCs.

CDR3 bases: TGCGCCAGCAGCTTCACAGGGGTCTACGAGGGCAATGAGCAGTTCTTC. Its translation: CASSFTGVYEGNEQFF. The V gene is TRBV5-1, the J gene TRBJ2-1; 7 bases are shared with TRBD1. The CDR3 has 16 amino acids. Looked up from germline, CDR1 is SGHRS and CDR2 is YFSETQ. Losses at the gene ends were 2 bases for V and 6 bases for J; bases not matched to a gene: 11. The variable domain in full, completed from reference TRBV5-1 and TRBJ2-1, reads KAGVTQTPRYLIKTRGQQVTLSCSPISGHRSVSWYQQTPGQGLQFLFEYFSETQRNKGNFPGRFSGRQFSNSRSEMNVSTLELGDSALYLCASSFTGVYEGNEQFFGPGTRLTVL.